The source of this T cell receptor beta chain is a study of regulatory T cells in long-lasting Graves disease. Study-wide points: TRBV28 was favored in persistent disease, as were TRBJ1-2 and TRBJ2-5.

Investigators prepared the TCR beta libraries by applying iRepertoire HTBI primers and Arm-PCR of CDR3 regions. TCRdb re-called the multiplex PCR reads through MiXCR, storing one row per CDR3 protein. The repertoire consists of more than 400,000 distinct CDR3 sequences, with under 20% occurring once and the leading ten covering less than 15%. Time point indicated: newly diagnosed GD, antithyroid drugs for less than 3 months. Extracted RNA from PBMCs served as the source of the TCR library. Ten or more counts support this clonotype. Its antigen is unknown. This CDR3 contains 14 residues. V shed 6 bases and J shed 2 bases, with 14 bases lying between them. Germline CDR1 and CDR2: SNHLY and FYNNEI. These sequences were also reported in another study, on T cells in Graves' hyperthyroidism and ophthalmopathy. Per that paper: During a first-round RT-PCR of the TCR CDR3, the HTBI primer set was used.

The material was peripheral blood mononuclear cells (PBMCs), obtained at new diagnosis, from a patient treated with antithyroid drugs. The gene calls are TRBV2 and TRBJ2-7; D is perhaps TRBD1 (6 bases). The sequence was collected from a man aged 35-49 years with Graves disease. CDR3 DNA: TGTGCCAGCAGGACACAGGGCCTAACCTACGAGCAGTACTTC. Translation gives CASRTQGLTYEQYF.